This T cell receptor beta chain comes out of a study of circulating CD8 cells and anti-PD-1 response in melanoma. Study in general: Of about 13 patients, seven got anti-PD-1 first and six had prior therapy. Complete or partial response defined responders; stable or progressive disease, non-responders.

TCR libraries were prepared from approximately 15 ng of total RNA with the QIAseq Immune Repertoire TCR panel. MiXCR, run by TCRdb on the reads, gives a single entry per CDR3 protein. The sample yields over 450 distinct CDR3 sequences, around 10% seen once. Four subsets defined by PD-1 and/or TIGIT were sorted from live CD3+CD8+TCRalphabeta+ cells. Whole-study results and caveats: Clonotype sharing was highest between DPOS and TIGIT subsets. Most experiments lacked replicates.

Sample share makes this clonotype medium-sized (0.01 to 0.1%). Antigen specificity is unknown. Trimming cost V 5 bases and J 6 bases, with 10 bases left between them. Germline V gives CDR1 LNHDA, CDR2 SQIVND (reference sequence). This CDR3 has 13 residues. The material was CD8+ T cells from PBMCs, obtained at baseline or after one month of anti-PD-1 therapy (not recorded which). V and J are TRBV19 and TRBJ2-2; D is unclear. The origin of this receptor is a human donor with melanoma. As DNA, the CDR3 is TGTGCCAGTAGTTCCCACTATGCCGGGGAGCTGTTTTTT. Protein product: CASSSHYAGELFF.